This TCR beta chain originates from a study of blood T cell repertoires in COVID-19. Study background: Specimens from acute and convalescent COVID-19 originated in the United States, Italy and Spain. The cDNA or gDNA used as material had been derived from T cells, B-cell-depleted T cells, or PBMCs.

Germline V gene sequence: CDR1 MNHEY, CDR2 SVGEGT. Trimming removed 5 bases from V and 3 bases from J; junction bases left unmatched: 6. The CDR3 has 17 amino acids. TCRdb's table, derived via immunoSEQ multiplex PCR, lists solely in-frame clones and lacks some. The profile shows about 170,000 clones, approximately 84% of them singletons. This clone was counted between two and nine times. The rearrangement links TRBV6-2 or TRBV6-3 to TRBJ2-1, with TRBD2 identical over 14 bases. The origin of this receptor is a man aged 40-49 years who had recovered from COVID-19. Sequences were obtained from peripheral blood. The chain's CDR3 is CASSGGLAGVLYNEQFF. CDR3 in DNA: TGTGCCAGCAGTGGGGGACTAGCGGGAGTGCTCTACAATGAGCAGTTCTTC.